This TCR beta chain was obtained from a study of immune cell composition in non-small cell lung cancer. Study-level background: Lung adenocarcinoma or squamous carcinoma made up most tumours. Whole-study results and caveats: No significant correlation existed between pack-years smoked and tumour clonality.

On this clone: The antigen is undetermined.

Libraries were prepared by immunoSEQ multiplex PCR; TCRdb keeps only in-frame clonotypes and omits some of them. The sample has fewer than 20,000 clones, around 80% seen once; the top ten hold 7.5% to 10%. Normal lung was sampled as far from the tumour as possible, at least 3 cm. Another study also made use of these data, one on CD4 T cells in lung cancer.

The receptor comes from a human donor with non-small cell lung cancer. What was sequenced was non-adjacent lung tissue.

CDR3 region: CAWSAAGTILFHEQYF. The CDR3 DNA is TGTGCCTGGAGTGCGGCCGGGACTATCCTTTTTCACGAGCAGTACTTC. The rearrangement joins TRBV30 to TRBJ2-7, with 7 bases lining up with TRBD2. Germline V gene lookup returns CDR1 GTSNPN and CDR2 SVGIG (reference sequence). V lost 1 base, J lost 5 bases, and 14 bases stayed unmatched. This CDR3 comprises 16 residues.